This TCR beta chain appears in the sequencing data of a study of early T cells in non-severe SARS-CoV-2 infection. This clonotype was counted ten times or more. TCRdb re-called the 5' RACE reads through MiXCR, storing one row per CDR3 protein. The table shows 90,000 to 120,000 distinct CDR3 sequences, with 11% occurring only once. This CDR3 has 13 residues. V was clipped by 6 bases and J by 1 base, with 9 bases between them. The chain joins TRBV12-3 or TRBV12-4 to TRBJ2-5; D is undetermined. Sample: whole blood. The sequence was obtained from an adult who was a healthcare worker with PCR-confirmed SARS-CoV-2 infection or an uninfected control (not recorded which). The CDR3 is CASRGKVQETQYF. The CDR3 coding sequence is TGTGCCAGCAGGGGGAAGGTCCAAGAGACCCAGTACTTC.